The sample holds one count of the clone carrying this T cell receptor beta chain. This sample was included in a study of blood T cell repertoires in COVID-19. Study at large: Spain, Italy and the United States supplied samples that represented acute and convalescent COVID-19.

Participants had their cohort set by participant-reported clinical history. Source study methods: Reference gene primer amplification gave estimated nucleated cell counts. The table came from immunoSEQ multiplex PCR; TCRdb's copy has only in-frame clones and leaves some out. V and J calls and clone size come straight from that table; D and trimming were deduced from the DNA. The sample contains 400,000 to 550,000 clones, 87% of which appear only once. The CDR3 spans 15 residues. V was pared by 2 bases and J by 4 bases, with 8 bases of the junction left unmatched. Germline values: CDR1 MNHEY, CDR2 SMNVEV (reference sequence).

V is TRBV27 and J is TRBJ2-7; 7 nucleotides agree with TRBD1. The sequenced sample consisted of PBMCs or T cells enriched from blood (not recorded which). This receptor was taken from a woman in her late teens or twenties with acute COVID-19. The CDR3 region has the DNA TGTGCCAGCAGTTTAACCGGGGACAGCTTGTACGAGCAGTACTTC. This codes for CASSLTGDSLYEQYF.